Included here is one T cell receptor beta chain sequence, with context. Germline V gene sequence: CDR1 DFQATT, CDR2 SNEGSKA (reference sequence). This CDR3 is built from 14 residues. Trimming took 3 bases from V and 2 from J, leaving 11 bases between them. This record belongs to a study of T cells after yellow fever vaccination. In TCRdb, the 5' RACE reads were re-called with MiXCR into one record per CDR3 protein. The data hold hundreds of thousands of distinct CDR3 sequences, with about 3.5% observed a single time. The TCR comes from a young man who received the YFV17D yellow fever vaccine. The sample consisted of PBMCs, taken on the day of the yellow fever booster vaccination. The V and J genes are TRBV20-1 and TRBJ2-4, with TRBD1 as a possible D gene (6 bases). The CDR3 protein is CSARGQGTKNIQYF. The CDR3 nucleotides read TGCAGTGCTAGGGGCCAGGGGACCAAAAACATTCAGTACTTC.